Given below is one TCR beta chain in context. The data derive from a study of technical replicates of blood from several donors. Generated by immunoSEQ multiplex PCR, the TCRdb table keeps only in-frame clones and is missing some. Of tens of thousands of clones listed, 91% were seen once; the top ten hold about 0.36%. Per the germline V gene, CDR1 is SGHDT and CDR2 is YYEEEE. J gave up 3 bases and V 0 bases, and 8 bases lay outside the gene matches. The CDR3 has 16 amino acids. The V call is TRBV5-6, the J call TRBJ1-2; 7 positions match TRBD1. The receptor comes from a human donor in good health. Some clones in this sample may be carry-over from other donors' samples. Sequencing input: T cells isolated from PBMCs. This CDR3 reads CASSLGPRGYDYGYTF. The DNA of the CDR3 is TGTGCCAGCAGCTTGGGCCCCAGGGGGTATGACTATGGCTACACCTTC.